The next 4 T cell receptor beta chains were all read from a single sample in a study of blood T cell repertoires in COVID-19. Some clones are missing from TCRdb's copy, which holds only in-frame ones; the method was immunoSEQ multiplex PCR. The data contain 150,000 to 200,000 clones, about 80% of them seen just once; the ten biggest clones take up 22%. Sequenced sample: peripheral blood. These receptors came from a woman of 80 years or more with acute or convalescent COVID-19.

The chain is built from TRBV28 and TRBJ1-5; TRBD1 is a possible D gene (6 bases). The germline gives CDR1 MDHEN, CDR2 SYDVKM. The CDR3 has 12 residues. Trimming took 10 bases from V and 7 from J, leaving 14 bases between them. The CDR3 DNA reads TGTGCCACCGGGGGGCGAGAGCAGCCCCAGCATTTT. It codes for CATGGREQPQHF.

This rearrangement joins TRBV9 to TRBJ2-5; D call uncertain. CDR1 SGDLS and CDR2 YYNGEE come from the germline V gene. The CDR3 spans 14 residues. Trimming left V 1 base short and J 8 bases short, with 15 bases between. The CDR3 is CASSVLSSPQTQYF. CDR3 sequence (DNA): TGTGCCAGCAGCGTACTAAGTAGCCCGCAAACCCAGTACTTC.

As DNA, the CDR3 is TGTGCCTGGAGTAGGTTTAGGGGCTCCTACGAGCAGTACTTC. Its protein is CAWSRFRGSYEQYF. The gene calls are TRBV30 and TRBJ2-7, with D possibly being TRBD1 (5 bases). The CDR3 covers 14 residues. V lost 2 bases, J lost 0 bases, and 11 bases lay in between. Germline CDR1 is GTSNPN and CDR2 is SVGIG (reference sequence). Full variable domain (remainder filled in from reference TRBV30 and TRBJ2-7): SQTIHQWPATLVQPVGSPLSLECTVEGTSNPNLYWYRQAAGRGLQLLFYSVGIGQISSEVPQNLSASRPQDRQFILSSKKLLLSDSGFYLCAWSRFRGSYEQYFGPGTRLTVT.

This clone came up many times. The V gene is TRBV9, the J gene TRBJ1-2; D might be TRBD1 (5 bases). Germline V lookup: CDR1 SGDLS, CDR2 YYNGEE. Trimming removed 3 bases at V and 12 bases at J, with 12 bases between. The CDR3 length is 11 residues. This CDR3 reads CASSGQGSHTF. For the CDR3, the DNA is TGTGCCAGCAGCGGCCAGGGTTCTCACACCTTC. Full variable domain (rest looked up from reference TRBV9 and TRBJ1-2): DSGVTQTPKHLITATGQRVTLRCSPRSGDLSVYWYQQSLDQGLQFLIQYYNGEERAKGNILERFSAQQFPDLHSELNLSSLELGDSALYFCASSGQGSHTFGSGTRLTVV.